A selection of T cell receptor beta chains follows, all from one sample in a study of blood T cell repertoires in COVID-19. Generated by immunoSEQ multiplex PCR, the TCRdb table keeps only in-frame clones and is missing some. The sample holds some 100,000 clones, around 85% seen once. The specimen was peripheral blood. Receptors were obtained from a man aged 45-65 years with active or convalescent COVID-19. Both conserved end residues are trimmed from each CDR3. Fields, in order: V gene, J gene, CDR3 protein.

TRBV12-3/TRBV12-4	TRBJ1-3	ASSLEENTIY
TRBV2	TRBJ2-1	ASRRGSGTGQF
TRBV5-4	TRBJ2-5	ASSYQGAGETQY
TRBV30	TRBJ1-1	ARTSPMNTEAF
TRBV27	TRBJ2-7	ASNREGPSYEQY
TRBV12-5	TRBJ1-5	ASGLGDTVVQPQH
TRBV24-1	TRBJ2-1	ATSDLRTGNNEQF
TRBV18	TRBJ2-3	ASSRTLAGVPDTQY
TRBV5-6	TRBJ1-4	ASSYLTGNEKLF
TRBV2	TRBJ2-7	ASSELFSGMDEQY
TRBV9	TRBJ1-2	ASTSLTRGQGYT
TRBV11-3	TRBJ2-5	ASSLDRTEETQY
TRBV4-1	TRBJ2-1	ASSQDRRGNEQF
TRBV19	TRBJ1-4	ASRTRDRVEKLF
TRBV5-1	TRBJ2-4	ASSDRLAGPNIQY
TRBV7-7	TRBJ2-1	ASSPALRGTSDEQF
TRBV19	TRBJ2-7	ASNGGDYEQY
TRBV3-1/TRBV3-2	TRBJ1-2	ASSDRTGGGYT
TRBV28	TRBJ2-7	ASSLSGQEAIDEQY
TRBV6-5	TRBJ2-1	ASSPSTSGFEQF